This TCR beta chain was captured by sequencing in a study of blood T cell repertoires in COVID-19. TCRdb keeps only in-frame clones here, not all; method: immunoSEQ multiplex PCR. The profile shows hundreds of thousands of clones, approximately 90% of them singletons. Cohorts were based on clinical histories the participants reported. Participants classified as exposed had met a COVID-19 case within 2 weeks before study entry. This CDR3 contains 12 residues. Germline values: CDR1 MNHEY, CDR2 SVGAGI. The ends were cut back, 8 bases at V and 6 bases at J, with 13 bases in the middle. Specimen: PBMCs or T cells enriched from blood (not recorded which). The TCR comes from a woman aged 18-29 years who had been exposed to COVID-19. The chain carries TRBV6-5 and TRBJ2-5; a possible D gene is TRBD2 (5 bases). CDR3 loop: CASDEGSQTQYF. DNA for the CDR3: TGTGCCAGCGATGAGGGATCACAGACCCAGTACTTC.